Shown below are 19 T cell receptor beta chains from a single sample sequenced in a study of T cells in Graves' hyperthyroidism and ophthalmopathy. The CDR3 regions of TCR beta were amplified from RNA transcripts. A set of HTBI primers served as the primers for a first-round RT-PCR of the TCR CDR3. TCRdb analysed the multiplex PCR reads with MiXCR anew, one entry per CDR3 protein. The repertoire includes about 350,000 distinct CDR3 sequences, about 15% of them detected once, and around 24% sits in the top ten. Sequenced sample: blood. The receptors come from a woman under 40 with Graves' hyperthyroidism.

This clonotype was counted many times. The chain recombines TRBV5-8 with TRBJ2-5; TRBD2 is a possible D gene (6 bases). V lost 5 bases to trimming and J lost 4 bases, with 18 bases between them. Germline V lookup: CDR1 SGHTS, CDR2 YDEGEE. There are 15 residues in the CDR3. The CDR3 sequence: CASRSAAGWGETQYF. CDR3 in DNA: TGTGCCAGCAGGTCTGCGGCGGGATGGGGAGAGACCCAGTACTTC.

This clonotype has more than one count but fewer than ten. The J gene is TRBJ2-3, the V gene TRBV24-1; the match to TRBD1 covers 10 bases. Germline V gene data show CDR1 as KGHDR and CDR2 as SFDVKD. The CDR3 covers 17 residues. V shed 5 bases and J 7 bases; nucleotides not matched to a gene: 14. CDR3: CATSAGQGPYDGYTQYF. The CDR3, as DNA: TGTGCCACCAGTGCGGGACAGGGGCCATATGACGGTTATACGCAGTATTTT.

V and J are TRBV10-2 and TRBJ2-3; a weak D match, TRBD2 (6 bases). The CDR3 runs to 17 residues. The V end lost 1 base, the J end lost 2 bases, and 16 bases lay between the germline ends. CDR1 is WSHSY, CDR2 SAAADI, per germline. CDR3 in amino acids: CASSELRRIAATDTQYF. CDR3 DNA: TGCGCCAGCAGTGAGTTAAGAAGGATAGCGGCCACAGATACGCAGTATTTT.

This clonotype has ten or more counts. CDR3 DNA: TGTGCCAGCAGTTACGGGGGGCAAACTCTCTATGGCTACACCTTC. It is translated as CASSYGGQTLYGYTF. The chain couples TRBV6-5 to TRBJ1-2; a possible D gene is TRBD1 (6 bases). V lost 2 bases to trimming and J lost 4 bases, with 14 bases between them. CDR3 size: 15 residues. Germline assignment: CDR1 MNHEY and CDR2 SVGAGI.

The chain employs TRBV15 and TRBJ1-4; D call uncertain. Trimming took 3 bases from V and 0 from J, leaving 8 bases between them. CDR1 is LNHNV and CDR2 is YYDKDF in the germline V gene (reference sequence). The CDR3 spans 15 residues. For the CDR3, the DNA is TGTGCCACCAGCAGGGTTTTTGCAACTAATGAAAAACTGTTTTTT. Its protein is CATSRVFATNEKLFF.

This clonotype was seen many times. The V call is TRBV6-1, the J call TRBJ2-1; D possibly corresponds to TRBD1 (5 bases). Deletions cut 3 bases from V and 0 bases from J, with 15 bases between. The CDR3 consists of 17 residues. Germline-derived CDR1 and CDR2 are MNHNS and SASEGT. The chain's CDR3 is CASSEDGQDISYNEQFF. The CDR3 DNA is TGTGCCAGCAGTGAGGACGGGCAGGACATCTCCTACAATGAGCAGTTCTTC.

Ten or more counts support this clonotype. This chain uses TRBV28 with TRBJ2-1, with TRBD1 matching 8 bases. Unmatched junction bases numbered 7, after V lost 5 bases and J lost 4 bases. In germline, CDR1 is MDHEN, CDR2 SYDVKM. This CDR3 comprises 15 residues. The CDR3 reads CASSLQGARYNEQFF. The DNA for the CDR3 is TGTGCCAGCAGTCTTCAGGGGGCTCGATACAATGAGCAGTTCTTC.

The J gene is TRBJ1-2, the V gene TRBV28, with D maybe TRBD1 (6 bases). The CDR3 runs 13 residues. From germline, CDR1 is MDHEN and CDR2 SYDVKM. The germline V and J ends were trimmed by 7 bases and 5 bases, with 14 bases remaining between them. CDR3 sequence: CASNHPGAYGYTF. The CDR3 nucleotides read TGTGCCAGCAACCACCCAGGGGCGTATGGCTACACCTTC.

The chain employs TRBV7-9 and TRBJ2-3, with 11 bases matching TRBD2. The CDR3 contains 16 residues. J lost 2 bases, V lost 5 bases, and 6 bases had no gene match. Germline V gene sequence: CDR1 SEHNR, CDR2 FQNEAQ (reference sequence). CDR3 region: CASSKGLAELTDTQYF. The CDR3 DNA sequence: TGTGCCAGCAGCAAGGGACTAGCGGAGCTCACAGATACGCAGTATTTT.

The rearrangement joins TRBV9 to TRBJ1-2; 9 bases fit TRBD1. Germline loops: CDR1 SGDLS, CDR2 YYNGEE. This CDR3 comprises 13 residues. With 3 bases clipped from V and 8 bases from J, the junction kept 5 bases outside the gene matches. The CDR3 DNA sequence: TGTGCCAGCAGCGGGACAGGGGAGGACGGCTACACCTTC. It yields the protein CASSGTGEDGYTF.

This clonotype appeared a few times. The junction and the germline gene differ at one end; a read error may be behind it. The chain has TRBV7-7 and TRBJ2-1, with D possibly being TRBD2 (5 bases). The CDR3 runs 15 residues. The germline V gene has CDR1 SSHAT and CDR2 FNYEAQ (reference sequence). CDR3 loop: CASSFQRSSYNEQFF. The CDR3 DNA sequence: TGTGCTAGCAGCTTCCAGCGGTCCTCCTACAATGAGCAGTTCTTC.

The chain couples TRBV29-1 to TRBJ2-1; 13 bases agree with TRBD2. The CDR3 has 14 amino acids. V was clipped by 5 bases and J by 4 bases; unmatched bases: 2. Germline assignment: CDR1 SQVTM and CDR2 ANQGSEA. The CDR3 DNA reads TGCAGCGTTCGGACTAGCGGGAGTTACAATGAGCAGTTCTTC. Its protein product is CSVRTSGSYNEQFF.

At least ten counts were recorded for this clonotype. The chain is built from TRBV7-8 and TRBJ2-1; 8 bases are shared with TRBD1. Germline CDR1 reads SGHVS; CDR2 reads FQNEAQ. V gave up 10 bases and J gave up 4 bases; unmatched junction bases: 12. The CDR3 extends over 15 amino acids. CDR3 region: CATSRGGQGYNEQFF. The CDR3 DNA reads TGTGCCACAAGCCGCGGAGGACAGGGATACAATGAGCAGTTCTTC.

This clonotype occurred a few times. The gene calls are TRBV28 and TRBJ2-1; D is perhaps TRBD1 (6 bases). V lost 6 bases to trimming and J lost 8 bases, with 20 bases between them. Germline CDR1 is MDHEN and CDR2 is SYDVKM. The length of the CDR3 is 15 residues. CDR3 loop: CASRPGGQFFYEQFF. Written as DNA, the CDR3 is TGTGCCAGCAGACCCGGAGGACAGTTCTTTTATGAGCAGTTCTTC. The full variable domain, in which reference TRBV28 and TRBJ2-1 provide the parts outside the CDR3, is DVKVTQSSRYLVKRTGEKVFLECVQDMDHENMFWYRQDPGLGLRLIYFSYDVKMKEKGDIPEGYSVSREKKERFSLILESASTNQTSMYLCASRPGGQFFYEQFFGPGTRLTVL.

The table lists this clonotype with many counts. The V call is TRBV28, the J call TRBJ2-5, with 8 bases matching TRBD1. Germline CDR1 is MDHEN and CDR2 is SYDVKM. This CDR3 region has 16 residues. The J segment lost 2 bases and the V segment lost 3 bases, leaving 8 bases of the junction unmatched. CDR3 amino acids: CASSLVSGGLQETQYF. The CDR3 DNA sequence: TGTGCCAGCAGTTTGGTGTCAGGGGGCCTACAAGAGACCCAGTACTTC.

This clonotype has a handful of counts. The chain couples TRBV11-2 to TRBJ2-7; the match to TRBD1 covers 10 bases. Germline lookup yields CDR1 SGHAT and CDR2 FQNNGV. J gave up 5 bases and V 5 bases, and 6 bases lay outside the gene matches. The CDR3 sequence is 14 residues long. The CDR3, as DNA: TGTGCCAGCAGCATCGGACAGGGGGTAGACGAGCAGTACTTC. As protein: CASSIGQGVDEQYF.

V gene TRBV6-2 or TRBV6-3 combines with J gene TRBJ1-5; 9 nucleotides match TRBD1. The CDR3 runs 17 residues. Germline lookup yields CDR1 MNHEY and CDR2 SVGEGT. Trimming at V came to 5 bases and at J to 1 base, leaving 9 bases not matched to a gene. The CDR3 coding sequence is TGTGCCAGCAGTGCCGGGGACAGGGCCGGCAGCAATCAGCCCCAGCATTTT. This codes for CASSAGDRAGSNQPQHF.

The rearrangement joins TRBV7-3 to TRBJ2-7; 10 nucleotides line up with TRBD2. The germline V gene has CDR1 SGHTA and CDR2 FQGTGA. The V gene end was trimmed by 1 base and the J gene end by 7 bases; junction bases not matched to a gene: 10. The CDR3 spans 16 residues. The CDR3 spells CASSLRRLAGGLEQYF. CDR3 sequence (DNA): TGTGCCAGCAGCTTAAGGAGGTTAGCGGGGGGTTTGGAGCAGTACTTC.

The genes are TRBV5-4 and TRBJ2-6; D gene ambiguous. There are 19 residues in the CDR3. Trimming stripped 4 bases from V and 1 base from J, with 21 bases between. CDR1 SGHNT and CDR2 YYREEE come from the germline V gene (reference sequence). The CDR3 DNA reads TGTGCCAGCAGCGGGCACAGTGGATCCGGAACGTCTGGGGCCAACGTCCTGACTTTC. This codes for CASSGHSGSGTSGANVLTF.